These 17 T cell receptor beta chains share one sample of origin, sequenced in a study of blood T cell repertoires in COVID-19. Repertoires were generated with immunoSEQ multiplex PCR, while TCRdb's copy carries only in-frame clones and drops some. The sample includes under 300,000 clones, 65% to 90% seen only once; the top ten take 2% to 2.5%. The specimen was peripheral blood. These receptors were collected from a man between 40 and 49 years old who had recovered from COVID-19.

In this sample, this clone turned up many times. This rearrangement joins TRBV7-9 to TRBJ1-4; the D is unclear. CDR1 and CDR2 from the germline V gene are SEHNR and FQNEAQ (reference sequence). CDR3 length equals 15 residues. Trimming removed 4 bases from V and 0 bases from J, with 9 bases in between. CDR3 bases: TGTGCCAGCAGCTCAGATCCCTCAACTAATGAAAAACTGTTTTTT. As protein: CASSSDPSTNEKLFF. Filled out from reference TRBV7-9 and TRBJ1-4, the complete variable domain reads DTGVSQNPRHKITKRGQNVTFRCDPISEHNRLYWYRQTLGQGPEFLTYFQNEAQLEKSRLLSDRFSAERPKGSFSTLEIQRTEQGDSAMYLCASSSDPSTNEKLFFGSGTQLSVL.

This chain uses TRBV9 with TRBJ2-7, with D tentatively TRBD2 (5 bases). Germline CDR1 SGDLS, CDR2 YYNGEE. V was pared by 0 bases and J by 1 base, with 8 bases between. The CDR3 runs to 14 residues. The CDR3 sequence is CASSVAWESYEQYF. Written as DNA, the CDR3 is TGTGCCAGCAGCGTAGCTTGGGAGTCCTACGAGCAGTACTTC.

V is TRBV19 and J is TRBJ2-5; TRBD1 agrees at 7 bases. CDR3 length equals 14 residues. From germline, CDR1 is LNHDA and CDR2 SQIVND (reference sequence). The junction had 7 bases not matched to a gene; V was cut back by 4 bases and J by 5 bases. The CDR3 DNA is TGTGCCAGTAGTAGCTCCGGGACAGACGAGACCCAGTACTTC. This encodes CASSSSGTDETQYF.

The chain employs TRBV2 and TRBJ1-4, with D possibly being TRBD1 (6 bases). Germline values: CDR1 SNHLY, CDR2 FYNNEI. Trimming pared 6 bases from V and 2 bases from J, leaving 13 bases between. The CDR3 contains 15 residues. CDR3 region: CASRSQGGTNEKLFF. As DNA, the CDR3 is TGTGCCAGCAGATCACAGGGTGGCACTAATGAAAAACTGTTTTTT. Drawing the rest from reference TRBV2 and TRBJ1-4, the complete variable domain is EPEVTQTPSHQVTQMGQEVILRCVPISNHLYFYWYRQILGQKVEFLVSFYNNEISEKSEIFDDQFSVERPDGSNFTLKIRSTKLEDSAMYFCASRSQGGTNEKLFFGSGTQLSVL.

In this sample, this clone turned up once. J is TRBJ2-1 and V is TRBV12-3 or TRBV12-4; 8 bases map to TRBD2. CDR3 size: 13 residues. J gave up 12 bases and V 2 bases, and 6 bases lay outside the gene matches. The CDR3 DNA follows: TGTGCCAGCAGTTTAACCGGGACTAGGGGGCAGTTCTTC. Its translation: CASSLTGTRGQFF.

V usage is TRBV4-3 and J usage is TRBJ2-3; TRBD2 matches 7 bases. The CDR3 length is 17 residues. Trimming took 0 bases from V and 1 from J; bases not matched to a gene: 7. In germline, CDR1 is LGHNA, CDR2 YSLEER. The chain's CDR3 is CASSQDLRGEGTDTQYF. The CDR3 region has the DNA TGCGCCAGCAGCCAAGATCTCCGGGGGGAGGGCACAGATACGCAGTATTTT.

The chain uses TRBV10-3 and TRBJ2-1; D remains ambiguous. The germline V gene has CDR1 ENHRY and CDR2 SYGVKD. CDR3 size: 18 residues. Trimming took off 3 bases at V and 0 bases at J, with 18 bases between the two ends. The CDR3 protein is CAISDGVLRTRSYNEQFF. For the CDR3, the DNA is TGTGCCATCAGTGACGGAGTACTGAGAACTCGCTCCTACAATGAGCAGTTCTTC.

The chain employs TRBV9 and TRBJ1-2; TRBD1 aligns across 7 bases. V lost 3 bases, J lost 8 bases, and 7 bases stayed unmatched. Germline assignment: CDR1 SGDLS and CDR2 YYNGEE. This CDR3 has 13 residues. The CDR3 sequence is CASSETGTLGYTF. In DNA, the CDR3 is TGTGCCAGCAGCGAGACAGGGACCTTGGGCTACACCTTC.

The chain recombines TRBV5-1 with TRBJ2-2, with 8 bases fitting TRBD2. CDR1 is SGHRS and CDR2 is YFSETQ in the germline V gene. The CDR3 extends over 16 amino acids. V trimming: 4 bases; J trimming: 6 bases; junction bases outside the gene matches: 11. The CDR3 DNA follows: TGCGCCAGCAGCGGTCGGGGAGCGGGGGCCCCCGGGGAGCTGTTTTTT. Amino acid sequence: CASSGRGAGAPGELFF.

The genes are TRBV30 and TRBJ2-2; 7 bases are shared with TRBD2. Germline V lookup: CDR1 GTSNPN, CDR2 SVGIG (reference sequence). The CDR3 covers 14 residues. Trimming cost V 5 bases and J 1 base; bases outside gene matches: 4. The CDR3 reads CAWAASGNTGELFF. The CDR3 DNA sequence: TGTGCCTGGGCTGCTAGCGGGAACACCGGGGAGCTGTTTTTT.

The V and J genes are TRBV19 and TRBJ1-1; 10 bases are shared with TRBD1. The CDR3 runs to 17 residues. Germline values: CDR1 LNHDA, CDR2 SQIVND (reference sequence). Trimming cost V 5 bases and J 2 bases; bases outside gene matches: 11. The CDR3 loop reads CASSSPGQGPRNTEAFF. CDR3 sequence (DNA): TGTGCCAGTAGTTCTCCGGGACAGGGGCCGAGAAACACTGAAGCTTTCTTT.

CDR3 nucleotide sequence: TGTGCCAGTAGTACCCTCCGCGGGACTGAAACCTACGAGCAGTACTTC. It specifies CASSTLRGTETYEQYF. The chain has TRBV19 and TRBJ2-7, with D tentatively TRBD2 (6 bases). Deletions cut 4 bases from V and 2 bases from J, with 18 bases between. Per the germline V gene, CDR1 is LNHDA and CDR2 is SQIVND (reference sequence). The CDR3 is 16 amino acids.

This clone was seen a single time. The rearrangement links TRBV3-1 (or the pseudogene TRBV3-2) to TRBJ2-2; no clear D gene. The CDR3 has 16 residues. Germline values: CDR1 LGHDT, CDR2 YNNKEL (reference sequence). Between the trimmed V and J ends, which lost 4 bases and 6 bases, there was a span of 18 bases. CDR3 in DNA: TGTGCCAGCAGCCGAGGTGCGGCGGCGGCCGCCGGGGAGCTGTTTTTT. It specifies CASSRGAAAAAGELFF.

This sequence joins TRBV9 and TRBJ2-2; D is unresolved. Germline-derived CDR1 and CDR2 are SGDLS and YYNGEE. Trimming left V 2 bases short and J 4 bases short, with 12 bases between. The CDR3 length is 15 residues. The CDR3 coding sequence is TGTGCCAGCAGCGTGGGCTCGACCGCCACCGGGGAGCTGTTTTTT. Translated, it gives CASSVGSTATGELFF.

The chain uses TRBV11-3 and TRBJ2-3; 12 bases agree with TRBD2. CDR3 size: 16 residues. CDR1 is SGHNT, CDR2 YENEEA, per germline. V dropped 7 bases and J dropped 2; count of bases not matched to a gene: 7. The DNA of the CDR3 is TGTGCCAGCACCCAGACTAGCGGGAGTTACACAGATACGCAGTATTTT. Its protein is CASTQTSGSYTDTQYF.

V usage is TRBV7-9 and J usage is TRBJ2-2, with TRBD1 matching over 12 bases. This CDR3 region has 15 residues. Per germline, CDR1 SEHNR and CDR2 FQNEAQ (reference sequence). The J segment lost 6 bases and the V segment lost 5 bases, leaving 4 bases of the junction unmatched. The chain's CDR3 is CASSPGTGGPGELFF. The DNA of the CDR3 is TGTGCCAGCAGCCCCGGGACAGGGGGCCCCGGGGAGCTGTTTTTT.

The rearrangement links TRBV19 to TRBJ1-6; D possibly corresponds to TRBD1 (6 bases). The germline V gene encodes CDR1 LNHDA and CDR2 SQIVND (reference sequence). Trimming removed 1 base at V and 10 bases at J, with 23 bases between. CDR3 size: 18 residues. The CDR3 here is CASSIGDLRGGRGSPLHF. CDR3 sequence (DNA): TGTGCCAGTAGTATAGGAGACCTCAGGGGTGGTAGGGGGTCACCCCTCCACTTT.